The 7 T cell receptor beta chains reported below all come from one sample, sequenced in a study of control samples from healthy donors and cancer patients. Method: immunoSEQ multiplex PCR; TCRdb's copy keeps in-frame clones and lacks some. The table has about 110,000 clones, approximately 83% seen once; the top ten hold 13%. The sample comprised blood. The receptors were sampled from a woman aged 50 to 60 in good health.

This clone showed up just a few times. The J gene is TRBJ1-2, the V gene TRBV19; D not certain. CDR3 length equals 10 residues. The V and J ends lost 7 bases and 8 bases respectively, with 8 bases between them. The germline V gene encodes CDR1 LNHDA and CDR2 SQIVND (reference sequence). CDR3 coding DNA: TGTGCCAGTAAACAGCGCGGCTACACCTTC. It codes for CASKQRGYTF.

This chain connects TRBV6-2 or TRBV6-3 to TRBJ2-5, with TRBD1 matching over 12 bases. Germline V gene data show CDR1 as MNHEY and CDR2 as SVGEGT. V shed 6 bases and J 5 bases; nucleotides not matched to a gene: 10. The CDR3 contains 16 residues. The CDR3 DNA is TGTGCCAGCAGCCGAACCGGGACAGGGGGCCCGGAGACCCAGTACTTC. Translation gives CASSRTGTGGPETQYF.

This clone was seen just once. This rearrangement joins TRBV15 to TRBJ1-6; unclear D gene. This CDR3 spans 15 amino acids. V was shortened by 0 bases and J by 7 bases, with 10 bases between the two germline ends. Looked up from germline, CDR1 is LNHNV and CDR2 is YYDKDF (reference sequence). CDR3 sequence (DNA): TGTGCCACCAGCAGAGATAGAGGGAGGAATTCACCCCTCCACTTT. Amino acids: CATSRDRGRNSPLHF.

The chain couples TRBV28 to TRBJ1-5, with 9 bases aligning to TRBD1. The junction had 4 bases not matched to a gene; V was cut back by 5 bases and J by 2 bases. Looked up from germline, CDR1 is MDHEN and CDR2 is SYDVKM. CDR3 length: 15 amino acids. CDR3 loop: CASSTGGDGNQPQHF. As DNA, the CDR3 is TGTGCCAGCAGTACAGGGGGCGATGGCAATCAGCCCCAGCATTTT. The full variable domain, rest sourced from reference TRBV28 and TRBJ1-5, is DVKVTQSSRYLVKRTGEKVFLECVQDMDHENMFWYRQDPGLGLRLIYFSYDVKMKEKGDIPEGYSVSREKKERFSLILESASTNQTSMYLCASSTGGDGNQPQHFGDGTRLSIL.

The chain carries TRBV10-3 and TRBJ1-5; D is unresolved. This CDR3 comprises 13 residues. Germline loops: CDR1 ENHRY, CDR2 SYGVKD. Trimming shortened V by 2 bases and J by 7 bases, and 9 bases separated the two germline ends. The CDR3, as DNA: TGTGCCATCAGTGAGGGTGGGAGACAGCCCCAGCATTTT. Translating gives CAISEGGRQPQHF.

The chain couples TRBV5-1 to TRBJ2-7, with a tentative D call TRBD1 (5 bases). CDR3 length: 15 residues. Germline values: CDR1 SGHRS, CDR2 YFSETQ. V lost 4 bases, J lost 5 bases, and 19 bases lay in between. The CDR3 sequence: CASSGRVGQGNEQYF. Written as DNA, the CDR3 is TGCGCCAGCAGCGGCCGTGTGGGGCAGGGCAACGAGCAGTACTTC.

This chain uses TRBV5-1 with TRBJ1-2, with D maybe TRBD1 (6 bases). Germline V lookup: CDR1 SGHRS, CDR2 YFSETQ. This CDR3 is built from 14 residues. V gave up 5 bases and J gave up 4 bases, with 15 bases separating them. The CDR3 region has the DNA TGCGCCAGCAGGAGGGAGGGGGTTACCTATGGCTACACCTTC. Residues: CASRREGVTYGYTF.